The T cell receptor (beta chain) described here comes from a study of T cells expressing NK-cell markers. Study observations and caveats: Specificity for HCMV among expanded NKG2C+ T cell clones was not established.

From its re-call of the 5' RACE reads, TCRdb lists each CDR3 protein once, without DNA. In total, the table holds roughly 120,000 distinct CDR3 sequences. About this clonotype: What it binds is not known.

Germline V lookup: CDR1 SSHAT, CDR2 FNYEAQ (reference sequence). The CDR3 sequence is 15 residues long. What was sequenced was blood T cells: a sorted CD56 or NKG2C T cell subset, CD4+ or CD8+ T cells, or bulk PBMC T cells (not recorded which). V and J are TRBV7-7 and TRBJ2-5; TCRdb reports TRBD2, a call that lacks DNA to check it against. This receptor was identified in a woman between 18 and 69 years old in good health. The CDR3 sequence is CASSPHPGTSETQYF.